The 8 T cell receptor beta chains below were found in one sample sequenced in a study of T cell clonotyping in hematopoietic cell transplantation (dated by TCRdb to the early 2020s). Libraries were constructed by the immunoSEQ multiplex PCR assay. TCRdb's version of the immuneACCESS table is confined to in-frame rearrangements and falls short of the full clone set. An unresolved V gene accounts for under half of the shortfall where checked; the remainder is of unknown origin. For this sample the table gives about 16,000 clones, of which approximately 87% were detected only once. The top ten clonotypes cover around 3% of the sample. Sequencing input: peripheral blood mononuclear cells. Receptors originate from a man between 45 and 60 years old in good health. Some clones in this sample may be carry-over from other donors' samples.

This chain connects TRBV11-2 to TRBJ1-2; no firm D call. There are 10 residues in the CDR3. CDR1 is SGHAT and CDR2 is FQNNGV in the germline V gene. Trimming removed 2 bases from V and 5 bases from J, with 0 bases in between. The chain's CDR3 is CASSLYGYTF. The CDR3 DNA sequence: TGTGCCAGCAGCTTATATGGCTACACCTTC.

In this sample, this clone turned up a few times. The chain joins TRBV6-6 to TRBJ1-1; a weak D match, TRBD1 (5 bases). CDR1 and CDR2 from the germline V gene are MNHNY and SVGAGI (reference sequence). V was cut by 8 bases and J by 8 bases, with 12 bases left in between. This CDR3 is built from 11 residues. The CDR3 loop is CASVLRQEAFF. CDR3 in DNA: TGTGCCAGCGTCCTACGACAGGAAGCTTTCTTT.

The gene calls are TRBV30 and TRBJ2-2; D might be TRBD1 or TRBD2, each matching 5 bases. Germline assignment: CDR1 GTSNPN and CDR2 SVGIG (reference sequence). This CDR3 is 14 amino acids long. Trimming removed 7 bases at V and 7 bases at J, with 19 bases between. The DNA of the CDR3 is TGTGCCTCCCAGCGCAGGGCGGGCGACGGGGAGCTGTTTTTT. Translated, it gives CASQRRAGDGELFF.

The rearrangement joins TRBV27 to TRBJ2-1; D not resolved. CDR3 length equals 14 residues. V was pared by 5 bases and J by 8 bases, with 16 bases between. CDR1 is MNHEY, CDR2 SMNVEV, per germline (reference sequence). CDR3 protein: CASSLTKATDEQFF. Written as DNA, the CDR3 is TGTGCCAGCAGTCTGACAAAGGCTACGGATGAGCAGTTCTTC.

The chain joins TRBV5-6 to TRBJ2-3, with 12 bases that match TRBD1. V trimming: 4 bases; J trimming: 8 bases; junction bases outside the gene matches: 5. The V gene's germline CDR1 is SGHDT and CDR2 YYEEEE. The CDR3 is 14 amino acids. In nucleotides, the CDR3 is TGTGCCAGCAGCGGGGACAGGGGGCGAGGTACGCAGTATTTT. Translation gives CASSGDRGRGTQYF.

V is TRBV28 and J is TRBJ1-1; 8 nucleotides agree with TRBD1. Germline V gene data show CDR1 as MDHEN and CDR2 as SYDVKM. CDR3 size: 14 residues. The V and J ends lost 2 bases and 4 bases, in that order; junction bases with no gene match: 3. The chain's CDR3 is CASSLQGAPTEAFF. In DNA form, the CDR3 reads TGTGCCAGCAGTTTACAGGGGGCGCCCACTGAAGCTTTCTTT.

This chain uses TRBV28 with TRBJ2-7; D is uncertain. With 7 bases removed from V and 0 bases from J, the gap between germline ends came to 7 bases. Germline V gives CDR1 MDHEN, CDR2 SYDVKM. The CDR3 length is 12 residues. CDR3 sequence reads: CASTPSSYEQYF. The CDR3 bases are TGTGCCAGCACCCCGAGCTCCTACGAGCAGTACTTC.

This chain joins TRBV11-3 and TRBJ2-7, with D unclear. Trimming cost V 3 bases and J 0 bases, with 9 bases left between them. CDR1 and CDR2 from the germline V gene are SGHNT and YENEEA. CDR3 size: 14 residues. In DNA form, the CDR3 reads TGTGCCAGCAGCTTCATTACCTTCTCCTACGAGCAGTACTTC. This codes for CASSFITFSYEQYF.